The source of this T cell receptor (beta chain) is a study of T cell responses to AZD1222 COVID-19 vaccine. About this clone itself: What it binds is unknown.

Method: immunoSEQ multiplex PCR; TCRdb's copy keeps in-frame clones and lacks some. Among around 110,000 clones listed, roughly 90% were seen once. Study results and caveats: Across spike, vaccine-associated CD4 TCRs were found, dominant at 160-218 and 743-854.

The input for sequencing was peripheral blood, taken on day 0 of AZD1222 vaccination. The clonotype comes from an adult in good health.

CDR3: CASNTFGGPTYEQYF. CDR3 DNA: TGTGCCAGTAATACATTCGGAGGGCCTACCTACGAGCAGTACTTC. This chain connects TRBV19 to TRBJ2-7; perhaps TRBD2 as D (6 bases). Germline V lookup: CDR1 LNHDA, CDR2 SQIVND (reference sequence). The CDR3 runs 15 residues. V gave up 7 bases and J gave up 2 bases, with 18 bases separating them. Using reference TRBV19 and TRBJ2-7 for the parts outside the CDR3, the full variable domain is DGGITQSPKYLFRKEGQNVTLSCEQNLNHDAMYWYRQDPGQGLRLIYYSQIVNDFQKGDIAEGYSVSREKKESFPLTVTSAQKNPTAFYLCASNTFGGPTYEQYFGPGTRLTVT.